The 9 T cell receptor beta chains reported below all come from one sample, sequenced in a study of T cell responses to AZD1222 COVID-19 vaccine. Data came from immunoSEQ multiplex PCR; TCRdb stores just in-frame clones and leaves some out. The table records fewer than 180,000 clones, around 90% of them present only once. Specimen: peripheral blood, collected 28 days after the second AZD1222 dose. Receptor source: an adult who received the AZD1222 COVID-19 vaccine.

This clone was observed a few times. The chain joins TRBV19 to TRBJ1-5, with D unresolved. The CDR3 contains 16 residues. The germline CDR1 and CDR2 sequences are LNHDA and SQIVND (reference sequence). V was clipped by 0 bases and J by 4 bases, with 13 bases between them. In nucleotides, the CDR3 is TGTGCCAGTAGTATAGATCTGGGCACACTAAATCAGCCCCAGCATTTT. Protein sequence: CASSIDLGTLNQPQHF.

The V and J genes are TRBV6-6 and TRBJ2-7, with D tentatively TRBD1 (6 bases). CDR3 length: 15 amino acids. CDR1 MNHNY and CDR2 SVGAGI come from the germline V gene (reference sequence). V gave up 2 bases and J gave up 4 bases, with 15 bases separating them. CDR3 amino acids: CASSYLRGILYEQYF. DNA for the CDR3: TGTGCCAGCAGTTACCTCAGGGGTATCCTATACGAGCAGTACTTC.

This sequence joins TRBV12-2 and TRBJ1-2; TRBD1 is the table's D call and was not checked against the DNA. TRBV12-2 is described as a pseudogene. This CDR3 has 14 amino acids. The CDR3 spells CASRLVQANYGYTF. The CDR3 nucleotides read TGTGCAAGTCGCTTAGTACAGGCTAACTATGGCTACACCTTC.

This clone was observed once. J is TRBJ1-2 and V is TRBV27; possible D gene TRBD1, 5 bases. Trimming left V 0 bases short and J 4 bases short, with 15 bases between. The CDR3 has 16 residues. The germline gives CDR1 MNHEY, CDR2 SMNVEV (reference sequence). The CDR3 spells CASSLSGRGPGYGYTF. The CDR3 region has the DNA TGTGCCAGCAGTTTATCCGGACGGGGCCCTGGCTATGGCTACACCTTC.

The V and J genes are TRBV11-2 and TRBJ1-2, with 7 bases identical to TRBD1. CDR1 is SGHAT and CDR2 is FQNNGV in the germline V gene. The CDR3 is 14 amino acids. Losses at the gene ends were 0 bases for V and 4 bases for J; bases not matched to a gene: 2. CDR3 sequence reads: CASSLDGQAYGYTF. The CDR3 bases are TGTGCCAGCAGCTTAGACGGACAGGCCTATGGCTACACCTTC.

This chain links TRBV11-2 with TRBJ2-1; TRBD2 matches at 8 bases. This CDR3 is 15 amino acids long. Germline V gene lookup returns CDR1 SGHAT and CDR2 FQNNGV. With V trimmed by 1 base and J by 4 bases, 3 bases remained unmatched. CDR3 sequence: CASSLAAGGYNEQFF. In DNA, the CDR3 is TGTGCCAGCAGCTTAGCGGCGGGGGGTTACAATGAGCAGTTCTTC.

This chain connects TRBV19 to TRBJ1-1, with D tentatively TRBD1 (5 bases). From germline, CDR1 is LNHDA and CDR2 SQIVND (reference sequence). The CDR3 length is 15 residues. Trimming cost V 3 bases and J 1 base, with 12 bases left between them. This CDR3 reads CASSIFGGKNTEAFF. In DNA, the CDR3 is TGTGCCAGTAGTATTTTCGGGGGAAAGAACACTGAAGCTTTCTTT. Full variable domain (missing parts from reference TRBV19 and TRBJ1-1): DGGITQSPKYLFRKEGQNVTLSCEQNLNHDAMYWYRQDPGQGLRLIYYSQIVNDFQKGDIAEGYSVSREKKESFPLTVTSAQKNPTAFYLCASSIFGGKNTEAFFGQGTRLTVV.

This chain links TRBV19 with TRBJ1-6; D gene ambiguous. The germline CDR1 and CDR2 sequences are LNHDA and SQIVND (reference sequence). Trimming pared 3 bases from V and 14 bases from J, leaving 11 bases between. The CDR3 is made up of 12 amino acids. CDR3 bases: TGTGCCAGTAGTATCAAGGTTGGAGCCCTCCACTTT. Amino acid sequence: CASSIKVGALHF.

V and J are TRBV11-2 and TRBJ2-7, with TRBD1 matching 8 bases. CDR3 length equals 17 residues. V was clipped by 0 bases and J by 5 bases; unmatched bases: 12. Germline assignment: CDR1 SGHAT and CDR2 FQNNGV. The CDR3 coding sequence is TGTGCCAGCAGCTTAGAGGTGGGGCAGGGGGCGTTTAACGAGCAGTACTTC. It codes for CASSLEVGQGAFNEQYF.